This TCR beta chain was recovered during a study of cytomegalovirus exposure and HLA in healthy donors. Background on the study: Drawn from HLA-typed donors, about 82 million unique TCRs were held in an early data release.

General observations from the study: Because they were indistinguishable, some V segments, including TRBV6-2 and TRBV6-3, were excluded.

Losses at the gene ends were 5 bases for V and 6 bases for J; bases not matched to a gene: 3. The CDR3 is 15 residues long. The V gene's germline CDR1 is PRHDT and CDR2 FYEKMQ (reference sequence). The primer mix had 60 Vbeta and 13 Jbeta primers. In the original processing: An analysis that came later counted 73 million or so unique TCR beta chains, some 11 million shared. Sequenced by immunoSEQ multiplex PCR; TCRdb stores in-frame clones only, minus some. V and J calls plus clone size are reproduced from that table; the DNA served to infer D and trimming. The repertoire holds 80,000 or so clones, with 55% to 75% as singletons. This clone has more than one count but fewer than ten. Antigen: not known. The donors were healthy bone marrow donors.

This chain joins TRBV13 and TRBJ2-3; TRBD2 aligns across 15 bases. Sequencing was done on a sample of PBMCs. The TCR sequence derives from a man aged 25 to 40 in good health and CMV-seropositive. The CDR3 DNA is TGTGCCAGCAGCGATGGACTAGCGGGAGGGGATACGCAGTATTTT. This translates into CASSDGLAGGDTQYF.